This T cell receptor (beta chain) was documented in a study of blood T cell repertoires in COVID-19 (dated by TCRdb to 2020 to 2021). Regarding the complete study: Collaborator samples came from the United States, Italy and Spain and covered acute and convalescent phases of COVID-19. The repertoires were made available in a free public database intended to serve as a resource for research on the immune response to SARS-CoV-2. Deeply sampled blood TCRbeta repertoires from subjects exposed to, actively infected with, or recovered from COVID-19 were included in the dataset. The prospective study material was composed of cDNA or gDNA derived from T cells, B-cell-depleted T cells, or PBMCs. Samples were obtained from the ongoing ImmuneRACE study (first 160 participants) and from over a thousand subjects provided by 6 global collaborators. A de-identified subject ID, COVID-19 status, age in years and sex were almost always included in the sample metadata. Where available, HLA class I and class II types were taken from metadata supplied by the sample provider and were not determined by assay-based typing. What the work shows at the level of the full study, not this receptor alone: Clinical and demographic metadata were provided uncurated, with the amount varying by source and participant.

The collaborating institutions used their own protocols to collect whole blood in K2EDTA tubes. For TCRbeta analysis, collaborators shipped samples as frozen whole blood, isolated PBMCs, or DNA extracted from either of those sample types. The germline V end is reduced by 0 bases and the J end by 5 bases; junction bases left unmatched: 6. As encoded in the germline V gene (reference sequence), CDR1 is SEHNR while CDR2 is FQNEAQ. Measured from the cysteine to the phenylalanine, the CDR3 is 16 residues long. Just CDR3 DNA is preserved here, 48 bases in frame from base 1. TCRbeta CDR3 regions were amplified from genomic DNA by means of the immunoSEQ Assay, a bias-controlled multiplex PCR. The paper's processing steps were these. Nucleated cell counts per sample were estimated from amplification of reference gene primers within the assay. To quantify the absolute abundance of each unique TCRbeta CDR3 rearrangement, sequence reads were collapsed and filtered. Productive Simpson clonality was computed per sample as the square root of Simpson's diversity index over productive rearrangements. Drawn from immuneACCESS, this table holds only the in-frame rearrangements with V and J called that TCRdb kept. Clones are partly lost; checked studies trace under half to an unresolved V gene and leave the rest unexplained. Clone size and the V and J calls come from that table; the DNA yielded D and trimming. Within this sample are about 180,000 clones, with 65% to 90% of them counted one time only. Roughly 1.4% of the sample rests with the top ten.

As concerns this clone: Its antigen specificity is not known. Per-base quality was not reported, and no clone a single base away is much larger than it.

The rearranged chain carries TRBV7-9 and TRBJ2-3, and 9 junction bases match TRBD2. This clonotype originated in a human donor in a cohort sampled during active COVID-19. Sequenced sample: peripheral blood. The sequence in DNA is TGTGCCAGCAGCTTAGCGGGGCGGGGGGGCCAAGATACGCAGTATTTT. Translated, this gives CASSLAGRGGQDTQYF.